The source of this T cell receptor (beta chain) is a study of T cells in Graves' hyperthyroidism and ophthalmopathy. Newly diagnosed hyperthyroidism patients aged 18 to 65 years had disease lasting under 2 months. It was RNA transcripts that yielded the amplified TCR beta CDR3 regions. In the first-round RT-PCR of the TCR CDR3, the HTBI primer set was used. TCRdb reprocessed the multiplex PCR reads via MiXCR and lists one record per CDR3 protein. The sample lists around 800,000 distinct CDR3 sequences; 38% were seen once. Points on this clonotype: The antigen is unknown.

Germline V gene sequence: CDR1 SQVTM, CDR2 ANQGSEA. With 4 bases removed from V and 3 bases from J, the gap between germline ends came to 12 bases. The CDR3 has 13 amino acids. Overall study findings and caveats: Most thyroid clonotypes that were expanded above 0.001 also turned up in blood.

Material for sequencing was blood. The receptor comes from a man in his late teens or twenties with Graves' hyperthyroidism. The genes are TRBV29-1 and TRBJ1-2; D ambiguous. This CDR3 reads CSVVGGRDYGYTF. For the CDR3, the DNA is TGCAGCGTTGTCGGCGGGAGGGACTATGGCTACACCTTC.